These 22 T cell receptor beta chains originate from one sample sequenced in a study of cytomegalovirus exposure and HLA in healthy donors. In the PCR, 60 Vbeta and 13 Jbeta primers were used. Produced via immunoSEQ multiplex PCR; TCRdb's table is partial and in-frame only. The sample yields some 100,000 clones, approximately 82% seen once. Material: PBMCs. Receptors were obtained from a woman younger than 35 in good health and CMV-seronegative.

The V and J genes are TRBV28 and TRBJ1-4; 7 bases match TRBD1. The germline gives CDR1 MDHEN, CDR2 SYDVKM. This CDR3 is 16 amino acids long. V lost 4 bases, J lost 8 bases, and 13 bases stayed unmatched. The CDR3 reads CASSSTDRERWEKLFF. The CDR3 nucleotides read TGTGCCAGCAGTTCCACTGACAGGGAGCGGTGGGAAAAACTGTTTTTT.

The chain links TRBV27 to TRBJ2-3, with no clear D. From germline, CDR1 is MNHEY and CDR2 SMNVEV (reference sequence). The CDR3 length is 13 residues. V was cut by 5 bases and J by 1 base, with 7 bases left in between. The CDR3 DNA is TGTGCCAGCAGTCCCTCCCGCACAGATACGCAGTATTTT. It codes for CASSPSRTDTQYF.

The chain has TRBV30 and TRBJ2-2, with D hard to call. The CDR3 has 15 residues. With 2 bases removed from V and 0 bases from J, the gap between germline ends came to 10 bases. CDR1 and CDR2 from the germline V gene are GTSNPN and SVGIG (reference sequence). The CDR3 region has the DNA TGTGCCTGGAGTCACCTTCGAGCGAACACCGGGGAGCTGTTTTTT. Its protein is CAWSHLRANTGELFF.

J is TRBJ1-6 and V is TRBV30; D may be TRBD1 (6 bases). The CDR3 extends over 17 amino acids. Trimming left V 0 bases short and J 6 bases short, with 18 bases between. In germline, CDR1 is GTSNPN, CDR2 SVGIG (reference sequence). CDR3 sequence reads: CAWSVVGRGLTNSPLHF. CDR3 nucleotide sequence: TGTGCCTGGAGTGTAGTCGGCAGGGGATTGACTAATTCACCCCTCCACTTT.

This sequence joins TRBV30 and TRBJ2-7; D is undetermined. Trimming pared 1 base from V and 4 bases from J, leaving 5 bases between. This CDR3 contains 11 residues. The germline V gene encodes CDR1 GTSNPN and CDR2 SVGIG (reference sequence). The CDR3 region is CAWSGAYEQYF. CDR3 DNA: TGTGCCTGGAGTGGGGCTTACGAGCAGTACTTC.

The J gene is TRBJ2-1, the V gene TRBV5-4, with 8 nucleotides matching TRBD2. Germline lookup yields CDR1 SGHNT and CDR2 YYREEE (reference sequence). This CDR3 region has 18 residues. The J segment lost 7 bases and the V segment lost 1 base, leaving 16 bases of the junction unmatched. The CDR3: CASSLIPAGVTWRNEQFF. CDR3 DNA sequence: TGTGCCAGCAGCTTGATCCCAGCGGGAGTGACTTGGAGAAATGAGCAGTTCTTC. Supplemented by reference TRBV5-4 and TRBJ2-1, the full variable domain reads ETGVTQSPTHLIKTRGQQVTLRCSSQSGHNTVSWYQQALGQGPQFIFQYYREEENGRGNFPPRFSGLQFPNYSSELNVNALELDDSALYLCASSLIPAGVTWRNEQFFGPGTRLTVL.

The J gene is TRBJ1-2, the V gene TRBV7-2; D uncertain. The CDR3 length is 12 residues. Per germline, CDR1 SGHTA and CDR2 FQGNSA. The V gene lost 2 bases and the J gene lost 8 bases, with 9 bases spanning the gap. CDR3 loop: CASSLTREGYTF. The CDR3 bases are TGTGCCAGCAGCTTAACGAGAGAGGGCTACACCTTC. The entire variable domain, with the rest obtained from reference TRBV7-2 and TRBJ1-2, is as follows: GAGVSQSPSNKVTEKGKDVELRCDPISGHTALYWYRQSLGQGLEFLIYFQGNSAPDKSGLPSDRFSAERTGGSVSTLTIQRTQQEDSAVYLCASSLTREGYTFGSGTRLTVV.

The V and J genes are TRBV19 and TRBJ1-5, with unresolved D. The CDR3 consists of 14 residues. In germline, CDR1 is LNHDA, CDR2 SQIVND (reference sequence). V lost 3 bases and J 6 bases, leaving 12 bases between the germline ends. This chain's CDR3 is CASSISLGSQPQHF. In nucleotides, the CDR3 is TGTGCCAGTAGTATTTCCCTCGGTAGTCAGCCCCAGCATTTT.

Here the CDR3 reads CAIRGQGALLSYGYTF. The CDR3 DNA sequence: TGTGCCATCAGGGGACAGGGGGCTCTCCTGAGCTATGGCTACACCTTC. The V and J genes are TRBV10-3 and TRBJ1-2, with 12 nucleotides matching TRBD1. Per the germline V gene, CDR1 is ENHRY and CDR2 is SYGVKD. This CDR3 is built from 16 residues. Trimming took 6 bases from V and 4 from J; bases not matched to a gene: 9.

This chain joins TRBV30 and TRBJ1-5; 11 nucleotides align to TRBD1. The CDR3 contains 15 residues. V lost 1 base, J lost 5 bases, and 4 bases stayed unmatched. CDR1 and CDR2 (germline): GTSNPN, SVGIG (reference sequence). CDR3 nucleotides: TGTGCCTGGAGTGCGGACAGGGGGCTCGATCAGCCCCAGCATTTT. Its translation: CAWSADRGLDQPQHF.

The genes are TRBV6-5 and TRBJ1-5; D may be TRBD1 (5 bases). The germline CDR1 and CDR2 sequences are MNHEY and SVGAGI. The germline V and J ends were trimmed by 5 bases and 7 bases, with 15 bases remaining between them. CDR3 length: 14 amino acids. DNA for the CDR3: TGTGCCAGCAGTACCCCATCGAAGGGGCAGCCCCAGCATTTT. This gives the protein CASSTPSKGQPQHF.

V usage is TRBV19 and J usage is TRBJ1-1; the D gene is possibly TRBD1 (6 bases). Germline V gives CDR1 LNHDA, CDR2 SQIVND (reference sequence). V lost 6 bases and J lost 5, with 13 bases in between. The CDR3 runs to 13 residues. The CDR3 DNA follows: TGTGCCAGTAGACATACAGGGTTGACTGAAGCTTTCTTT. It codes for CASRHTGLTEAFF.

This rearrangement joins TRBV27 to TRBJ2-5; tentatively, D is TRBD1 (6 bases). Near its end, the DNA agrees better with TRBJ2-7, so the J call may be wrong. The CDR3 spans 13 residues. Germline V gene sequence: CDR1 MNHEY, CDR2 SMNVEV (reference sequence). The CDR3 bases are TGTGCCAGCAGTTTAGAGGGGGACTACGAGCAGTACTTC. This encodes CASSLEGDYEQYF.

CDR3 sequence: CASSLALRGQGGYTF. For the CDR3, the DNA is TGTGCCAGCAGCTTAGCGCTTCGGGGACAGGGTGGCTACACCTTC. This chain joins TRBV7-9 and TRBJ1-2; the match to TRBD1 covers 9 bases. CDR1 is SEHNR and CDR2 is FQNEAQ in the germline V gene (reference sequence). Trimming removed 0 bases from V and 7 bases from J; junction bases left unmatched: 6. The CDR3 has 15 residues. Filled out from reference TRBV7-9 and TRBJ1-2, the complete variable domain reads DTGVSQNPRHKITKRGQNVTFRCDPISEHNRLYWYRQTLGQGPEFLTYFQNEAQLEKSRLLSDRFSAERPKGSFSTLEIQRTEQGDSAMYLCASSLALRGQGGYTFGSGTRLTVV.

The chain carries TRBV28 and TRBJ1-5; possible D gene TRBD1, 5 bases. This CDR3 is built from 16 residues. The germline gives CDR1 MDHEN, CDR2 SYDVKM. The V end was cut by 6 bases, the J end by 6 bases, with 21 bases between. The CDR3 reads CASSPLVRAPSQPQHF. The CDR3 coding sequence is TGTGCCAGCAGCCCTCTTGTCAGGGCCCCTAGTCAGCCCCAGCATTTT.

The chain is built from TRBV28 and TRBJ2-7, with D possibly being TRBD1 (6 bases). Germline-derived CDR1 and CDR2 are MDHEN and SYDVKM. The CDR3 consists of 15 residues. Trimming took off 7 bases at V and 3 bases at J, with 19 bases between the two ends. The CDR3 reads CASTWGQGGGYEQYF. CDR3 coding DNA: TGTGCCAGCACCTGGGGGCAGGGTGGCGGCTACGAGCAGTACTTC.

CDR3 loop: CASSPRTSGGVTSSYNEQFF. As DNA, the CDR3 is TGTGCCAGCAGCCCCCGGACTAGCGGGGGCGTTACAAGCTCCTACAATGAGCAGTTCTTC. This rearrangement joins TRBV5-8 to TRBJ2-1; 13 positions match TRBD2. V lost 4 bases to trimming and J lost 0 bases; unmatched junction nucleotides: 13. This CDR3 contains 20 residues. The germline gives CDR1 SGHTS, CDR2 YDEGEE.

The chain carries TRBV21-1 and TRBJ2-2; the table gives TRBD1 as D, unverified against the DNA. TRBV21-1 is a pseudogene locus. The CDR3 totals 19 residues. The CDR3 DNA reads TGTGCCAGCAGCTCCCGAGAAAGAGACGGTTGGGACAGGACTAGGGAGCTGTTTTTT. Its translation is CASSSRERDGWDRTRELFF.

The V and J genes are TRBV6-5 and TRBJ1-3; no clear D gene. The germline gives CDR1 MNHEY, CDR2 SVGAGI. The CDR3 has 13 amino acids. The V end was cut by 6 bases, the J end by 7 bases, with 13 bases between. The CDR3: CASSRAGGNTIYF. DNA for the CDR3: TGTGCCAGCAGCCGCGCAGGCGGGAACACCATATATTTT.

This chain links TRBV10-2 with TRBJ2-7; 9 bases match TRBD1. Looked up from germline, CDR1 is WSHSY and CDR2 is SAAADI. The CDR3 length is 15 residues. V dropped 2 bases and J dropped 5; count of bases not matched to a gene: 7. Here the CDR3 reads CASSEPPTGGDEQYF. The DNA for the CDR3 is TGCGCCAGCAGTGAGCCCCCGACAGGGGGAGACGAGCAGTACTTC.

This clone was counted a few times. V usage is TRBV5-1 and J usage is TRBJ2-7; D might be TRBD1 (6 bases). Germline values: CDR1 SGHRS, CDR2 YFSETQ. The germline V and J ends were trimmed by 4 bases and 2 bases, with 10 bases remaining between them. The CDR3 length is 13 residues. CDR3 sequence reads: CASSQQGTYEQYF. The CDR3 DNA is TGCGCCAGCAGCCAACAGGGCACCTACGAGCAGTACTTC.

DNA of the CDR3: TGTGCCAGCAGTTTATCCAGGGTCCACGAGCAGTACTTC. Translation gives CASSLSRVHEQYF. V is TRBV27 and J is TRBJ2-7; TRBD1 is a possible D gene (5 bases). The CDR3 has 13 residues. Germline CDR1 MNHEY, CDR2 SMNVEV (reference sequence). V was trimmed by 0 bases and J by 5 bases, leaving 8 bases between them.